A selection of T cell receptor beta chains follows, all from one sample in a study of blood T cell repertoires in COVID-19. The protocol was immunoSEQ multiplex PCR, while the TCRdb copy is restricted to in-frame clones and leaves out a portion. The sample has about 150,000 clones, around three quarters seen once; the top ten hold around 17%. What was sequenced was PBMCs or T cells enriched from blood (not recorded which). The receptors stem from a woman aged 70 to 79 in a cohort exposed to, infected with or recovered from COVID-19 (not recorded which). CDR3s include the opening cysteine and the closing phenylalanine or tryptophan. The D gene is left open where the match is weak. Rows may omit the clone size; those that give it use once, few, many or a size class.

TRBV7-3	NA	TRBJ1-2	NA	CASSLNSQGHGYTF	TGTGCCAGCAGCTTAAACTCACAGGGACATGGCTACACCTTC
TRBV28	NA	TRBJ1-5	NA	CASRGGRYSNQPQHF	TGTGCCAGCAGAGGAGGGAGATATAGCAATCAGCCCCAGCATTTT
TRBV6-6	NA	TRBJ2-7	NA	CASSYSAAHYSYEQYF	TGTGCCAGCAGTTACTCGGCGGCTCATTACTCCTACGAGCAGTACTTC
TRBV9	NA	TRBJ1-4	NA	CASSRGAEKLFF	TGTGCCAGCAGTCGCGGGGCGGAAAAACTGTTTTTT
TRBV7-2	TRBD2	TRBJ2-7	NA	CASSIASGSSYEQYF	TGTGCCAGCAGCATAGCTAGCGGCTCCTCCTACGAGCAGTACTTC
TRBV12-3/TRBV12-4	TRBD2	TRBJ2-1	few	CASSLGGLAKQFF	TGTGCCAGCAGTTTAGGGGGACTAGCTAAGCAGTTCTTC
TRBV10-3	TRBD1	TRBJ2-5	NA	CAISRDRGQETQYF	TGTGCCATCAGTCGGGACAGGGGCCAAGAGACCCAGTACTTC
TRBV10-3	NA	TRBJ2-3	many	CAISDAGPADNTDTQYF	TGTGCCATCAGTGACGCGGGGCCAGCGGACAACACAGATACGCAGTATTTT
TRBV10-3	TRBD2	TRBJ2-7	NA	CASHSGGSYEQYF	TGTGCCAGCCATAGCGGGGGGTCCTACGAGCAGTACTTC
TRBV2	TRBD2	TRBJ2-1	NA	CASSEGEGLGYEQFF	TGTGCCAGCAGTGAGGGGGAGGGGTTGGGATATGAGCAGTTCTTC
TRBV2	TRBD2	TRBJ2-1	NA	CASSASGRIDEQFF	TGTGCCAGCAGTGCTAGCGGGAGGATTGATGAGCAGTTCTTC
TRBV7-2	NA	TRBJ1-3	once	CASSPDYSKINTIYF	TGTGCCAGCAGCCCCGACTATTCTAAGATAAACACCATATATTTT
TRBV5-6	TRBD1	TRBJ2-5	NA	CASSIRGRAQETQYF	TGTGCCAGCAGCATCAGGGGGCGCGCTCAAGAGACCCAGTACTTC
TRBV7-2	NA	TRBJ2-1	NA	CASSLVAGNEQFF	TGTGCCAGCAGCTTAGTTGCGGGTAATGAGCAGTTCTTC
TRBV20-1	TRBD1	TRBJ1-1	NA	CSAERQGAAFF	TGCAGTGCCGAAAGACAGGGCGCAGCTTTCTTT
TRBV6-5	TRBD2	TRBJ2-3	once	CASSIAGLTDTQYF	TGTGCCAGCAGTATAGCGGGTCTCACAGATACGCAGTATTTT
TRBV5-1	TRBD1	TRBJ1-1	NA	CATTRTGSDTEAFF	TGCGCCACTACCAGGACAGGTTCGGACACTGAAGCTTTCTTT
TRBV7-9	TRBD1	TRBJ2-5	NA	CASSLVRDRETQYF	TGTGCCAGCAGCTTGGTCCGGGACAGGGAGACCCAGTACTTC
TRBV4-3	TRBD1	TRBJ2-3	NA	CASSPRQGAWDTQYF	TGCGCCAGCAGCCCCCGACAGGGGGCGTGGGATACGCAGTATTTT
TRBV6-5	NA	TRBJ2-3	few	CASGRRGRNTDTQYF	TGTGCCAGCGGACGGAGAGGGAGGAACACAGATACGCAGTATTTT
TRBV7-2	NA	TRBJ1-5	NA	CASSLTGQNQPQHF	TGTGCCAGCAGCTTAACAGGACAGAATCAGCCCCAGCATTTT